A selection of T cell receptor beta chains follows, all from one sample in a study of metastatic and nonmetastatic thyroid tumors. MiXCR re-clonotyped the PCR reads for TCRdb. The sample carries 13,000 or so clones, 24% recorded once. The sequenced material came from blood. All receptors derive from a male donor with papillary thyroid cancer or a benign thyroid nodule (not recorded which). Some clones in this sample may be carry-over from other donors' samples. Each CDR3 is given with its conserved first and last residue. A D gene is named only where the DNA matches it firmly. Expanded clones are given a class, and other clones once, few, many or no size at all.

>few|TRBV28|.|TRBJ2-7
CASSLGGGPYEQYF
TGTGCCAGCAGTTTAGGTGGAGGGCCCTACGAGCAGTACTTC
>.|TRBV2|.|TRBJ2-5
CASSDGRRETQYF
TGTGCCAGCAGTGACGGGCGGCGGGAGACCCAGTACTTC
>.|TRBV24-1|TRBD2|TRBJ2-5
CATSDFGRTNSGKETQYF
TGTGCCACCAGTGATTTCGGGCGGACTAATAGCGGGAAAGAGACCCAGTACTTC
>many|TRBV7-9|.|TRBJ1-2
CASSPRGGNYGYTF
TGTGCCAGCAGCCCCAGGGGAGGAAACTATGGCTACACCTTC
>medium-sized|TRBV7-8|.|TRBJ2-3
CASSLAGSGSTDTQYF
TGTGCCAGCAGCTTAGCGGGCAGCGGGAGCACAGATACGCAGTATTTT
>many|TRBV7-9|.|TRBJ1-4
CASSFIRAKTNEKLFF
TGTGCCAGCAGCTTTATCAGGGCCAAGACTAATGAAAAACTGTTTTTT
>.|TRBV6-1|TRBD2|TRBJ2-3
CVSSRGVAGTTDTQYF
TGTGTCAGCAGTCGCGGGGTAGCGGGAACCACAGATACGCAGTATTTT
>many|TRBV19|.|TRBJ1-1
CASSLGSLGNTEAFF
TGTGCCAGTAGTCTCGGTTCCCTGGGGAACACTGAAGCTTTCTTT
>.|TRBV6-2/TRBV6-3|.|TRBJ1-2
CASSYPRTILSYGYTF
TGTGCCAGCAGTTATCCTCGGACAATTCTTTCCTATGGCTACACCTTC
>few|TRBV12-3/TRBV12-4|.|TRBJ2-7
CASSLSSTLEQYF
TGTGCCAGCAGTTTAAGCTCGACCCTCGAGCAGTACTTC
>few|TRBV6-4|TRBD1|TRBJ1-1
CASSLTGTETEAFF
TGTGCCAGCAGCTTAACCGGGACAGAAACTGAAGCTTTCTTT
>many|TRBV5-4|.|TRBJ2-2
CASSLYYTGELFF
TGTGCCAGCAGCTTGTACTACACCGGGGAGCTGTTTTTT
>.|TRBV20-1|TRBD1|TRBJ1-2
CSTKTGVFDYGYTF
TGCAGTACTAAAACAGGGGTTTTTGACTATGGCTACACCTTC
>once|TRBV4-2|.|TRBJ2-7
CASSQVSQSYEQYF
TGTGCCAGCAGCCAAGTAAGTCAGTCCTACGAGCAGTACTTC
>medium-sized|TRBV28|TRBD1|TRBJ1-3
CASTPGDSAGNTIYF
TGTGCCAGCACCCCAGGGGACAGTGCGGGAAACACCATATATTTT
>few|TRBV28|TRBD2|TRBJ2-7
CASSLFGGRGGYEQYF
TGTGCCAGCAGTTTGTTCGGGGGGAGGGGCGGATACGAGCAGTACTTC
>few|TRBV2|.|TRBJ2-5
CASGGRKQETQYF
TGTGCCAGCGGGGGACGTAAACAAGAGACCCAGTACTTC
>.|TRBV6-9|.|TRBJ2-7
CASSYPGVCHWLCEQYF
TGTGCCAGCAGTTACCCCGGGGTCTGCCATTGGTTATGTGAGCAGTACTTC
>.|TRBV29-1|.|TRBJ1-2
CSASLPYGYTF
TGCAGCGCCTCGTTGCCCTATGGCTACACCTTC
>few|TRBV6-5|.|TRBJ2-2
CASTSTESRQANTGELFF
TGTGCCAGCACCTCCACCGAGTCGAGACAGGCGAACACCGGGGAGCTGTTTTTT
>.|TRBV12-3/TRBV12-4|.|TRBJ1-2
CASSDGQTNYGYTF
TGTGCCAGCAGTGACGGACAGACAAACTATGGCTACACCTTC
>.|TRBV27|.|TRBJ1-2
CASSHPGAGYGYTF
TGTGCCAGCAGCCACCCGGGGGCGGGCTATGGCTACACCTTC
>many|TRBV11-2|.|TRBJ1-4
CASSLVWGIREKLFF
TGTGCCAGCAGCTTAGTCTGGGGGATACGCGAAAAACTGTTTTTT
>few|TRBV2|TRBD1|TRBJ1-6
CASSDWGQGIFSYNSPLHF
TGTGCCAGCAGTGACTGGGGACAGGGCATATTTTCCTATAATTCACCCCTCCACTTT
>few|TRBV12-3/TRBV12-4|.|TRBJ2-7
CASGSYTSYEQYF
TGTGCCAGCGGTTCCTACACCTCCTACGAGCAGTACTTC
>.|TRBV19|.|TRBJ2-1
CASSMQGGENEQFF
TGTGCCAGTAGTATGCAGGGGGGCGAGAATGAGCAGTTCTTC
>many|TRBV6-5|.|TRBJ2-1
CASSYSITGTYNEQFF
TGTGCCAGCAGTTACTCAATCACAGGAACCTACAATGAGCAGTTCTTC
>few|TRBV6-1|.|TRBJ1-1
CASKDGRPNTEAFF
TGTGCCAGCAAGGACGGCAGACCGAACACTGAAGCTTTCTTT
>.|TRBV11-2|.|TRBJ2-3
CASRGGGSSTDTQYF
TGTGCCAGCAGGGGCGGGGGCTCTAGCACAGATACGCAGTATTTT
>.|TRBV27|TRBD2|TRBJ2-7
CASRGLERKEQYF
TGTGCCAGCAGGGGACTAGAAAGGAAAGAGCAGTACTTC
>few|TRBV6-1|TRBD2|TRBJ2-2
CSSRLAGGQNGELFF
TGTTCCAGCAGGCTAGCGGGAGGGCAGAACGGGGAGCTGTTTTTT
>.|TRBV2|.|TRBJ1-2
CASRRTVTTYGYTF
TGTGCCAGCAGAAGGACAGTTACGACTTATGGCTACACCTTC
>.|TRBV25-1|TRBD1|TRBJ2-2
CASSWTGVLFF
TGTGCCAGCAGTTGGACAGGGGTGCTGTTTTTT
>few|TRBV20-1|TRBD2|TRBJ2-7
CSGLAGVGYEQYF
TGCAGTGGACTAGCGGGAGTCGGATACGAGCAGTACTTC
>few|TRBV6-1|.|TRBJ2-2
CASSVLWNTGELFF
TGTGCCAGCAGTGTGCTCTGGAACACCGGGGAGCTGTTTTTT
>many|TRBV6-1|.|TRBJ2-1
CASSQGNEQFF
TGTGCCAGCAGTCAGGGCAATGAGCAGTTCTTC
>few|TRBV28|.|TRBJ2-7
CASREAGERVYEQYF
TGTGCCAGCAGGGAGGCAGGGGAGAGGGTCTACGAGCAGTACTTC
>once|TRBV5-1|TRBD2|TRBJ2-7
CASSLALADSYEQYF
TGCGCCAGCAGCTTGGCTCTAGCGGACTCCTACGAGCAGTACTTC
>.|TRBV2|TRBD1|TRBJ1-6
CASSPRGQGAVSPLHF
TGTGCCAGCAGCCCGCGGGGACAGGGAGCTGTCTCACCCCTCCACTTT
>.|TRBV5-1|.|TRBJ2-5
CASSLESGPQETQYF
TGCGCCAGCAGCTTGGAGTCGGGTCCTCAAGAGACCCAGTACTTC
>.|TRBV27|.|TRBJ2-7
CASSPGDEQYF
TGTGCCAGCAGTCCAGGGGACGAGCAGTACTTC
>few|TRBV19|.|TRBJ1-6
CASSLRDLVSPLHF
TGTGCCAGTAGTCTCCGGGACCTCGTCTCACCCCTCCACTTT